This T cell receptor (beta chain) came from a study of cytomegalovirus exposure and HLA in healthy donors. Study-level information: Counted in an early data release were about 85 million unique TCRs from HLA-typed donors.

The CDR3 has 14 amino acids. Germline V CDR1 and CDR2: ENHRY, SYGVKD. J was trimmed by 2 bases and V by 7 bases; bases with no gene match: 3. Overall study findings and caveats: Rare sequences made up most TCRs, while some public TCRs were found in many donors.

With 60 Vbeta and 13 Jbeta primers, the PCR was carried out. The repertoire was sequenced with immunoSEQ multiplex PCR; TCRdb's copy has only in-frame clones and lacks some. The table lists 100,000 to 120,000 clones, 60% to 85% of them singletons, with around 3.2% in the top ten. Details on this clone: Its specificity is not known.

The clonotype originates from a woman in her fifties or sixties in good health and CMV-seropositive. The V and J genes are TRBV10-3 and TRBJ2-5, with TRBD2 identical over 11 bases. Sequencing was performed on PBMCs. CDR3: CAITSGRQQETQYF. In DNA, the CDR3 is TGTGCCATCACTAGCGGGAGGCAGCAAGAGACCCAGTACTTC.